Listed below are T cell receptor beta chains from one sample, sequenced in a study of blood T cell repertoires in COVID-19. Sequencing used immunoSEQ multiplex PCR; TCRdb keeps in-frame clones, though not all of them. The data contain about 260,000 clones, 88% of them singletons. The sample consisted of peripheral blood. The receptors originated from a woman aged 70 to 79 with COVID-19, enrolled during active disease. Both conserved end residues are part of each CDR3. D genes are given only for firm matches. Where a row states a size, it is once, few, many or the class of an expanded clone; other rows omit it.

v_call,j_call,d_call,clone_size,cdr3_nt,cdr3_aa
TRBV7-2,TRBJ1-3,TRBD1,NA,TGTGCCAGCAGCTTAGTGACAGGGCCGAACACCATATATTTT,CASSLVTGPNTIYF
TRBV5-1,TRBJ1-3,NA,NA,TGCGCCAGCAGCTTGGTCGGCTCTGGAAACACCATATATTTT,CASSLVGSGNTIYF
TRBV18,TRBJ2-7,TRBD2,NA,TGTGCCAGCTCACCGGGACTAGCGGAAACCTACGAGCAGTACTTC,CASSPGLAETYEQYF
TRBV11-3,TRBJ1-4,NA,NA,TGTGCCAGCAGCTTAGGACAGCCTAATGAAAAACTGTTTTTT,CASSLGQPNEKLFF
TRBV27,TRBJ1-5,NA,NA,TGTGCCAGCAGTTTGGCAGGTTCGGGCAATCAGCCCCAGCATTTT,CASSLAGSGNQPQHF
TRBV6-5,TRBJ2-6,NA,once,TGTGCCAGCAGCCACTTTCATCCTGGGGCCAACGTCCTGACTTTC,CASSHFHPGANVLTF
TRBV6-2/TRBV6-3,TRBJ1-3,NA,NA,TGTGCCAGCAGTAAAACCGGACAGACTGGAAACACCATATATTTT,CASSKTGQTGNTIYF
TRBV10-3,TRBJ1-3,NA,few,TGTGCCATCAGTGTTCGGGGAGGCGCTGGAAACACCATATATTTT,CAISVRGGAGNTIYF
TRBV2,TRBJ1-4,TRBD1,NA,TGTGCCAGCAGTCGGGACAGGGGGTATGAAAAACTGTTTTTT,CASSRDRGYEKLFF
TRBV19,TRBJ2-1,NA,NA,TGTGCCAGTAGGGAGGGGAGCTCCTACAATGAGCAGTTCTTC,CASREGSSYNEQFF
TRBV4-1,TRBJ1-2,TRBD1,NA,TGCGCCAGCAGCCGAGACCCGACAGGGGCAAACTATGGCTACACCTTC,CASSRDPTGANYGYTF
TRBV14,TRBJ1-4,NA,once,TGTGCCAGCAGCCAAGACATTTCAACTAATGAAAAACTGTTTTTT,CASSQDISTNEKLFF
TRBV28,TRBJ2-3,TRBD2,NA,TGTGCCAGCAGTTTTAGGACTAGCGGGAGAACCGGCACAGATACGCAGTATTTT,CASSFRTSGRTGTDTQYF
TRBV7-8,TRBJ2-3,TRBD1,NA,TGTGCCAGCAGCTCACGGGACAGAAACACAGATACGCAGTATTTT,CASSSRDRNTDTQYF
TRBV28,TRBJ1-2,TRBD1,NA,TGTGCCAGCAGTTTACCCCGGGACAGCAGAGACCTACGACCGTCCTTCTATGGCTACACCTTC,CASSLPRDSRDLRPSFYGYTF
TRBV30,TRBJ2-7,NA,NA,TGTGCCTGGGGCCGCGCCACCTACGAGCAGTACTTC,CAWGRATYEQYF
TRBV30,TRBJ2-7,NA,NA,TGTGCCTGGAACAGGGCCTACGAGCAGTACTTC,CAWNRAYEQYF
TRBV19,TRBJ2-1,NA,NA,TGTGCCAGTAGGGAGGGGCAGAGGAGGAATGAGCAGTTCTTC,CASREGQRRNEQFF
TRBV7-8,TRBJ1-2,TRBD1,NA,TGTGCCAGCAGCTTAGCGACAGGGGCGGGTGGCTACACCTTC,CASSLATGAGGYTF
TRBV7-9,TRBJ1-2,NA,NA,TGTGCCAGCAGCGGGCGGACAGCGAACTATGGCTACACCTTC,CASSGRTANYGYTF
TRBV6-4,TRBJ2-7,TRBD2,NA,TGTGCCAGCAGTGACTATTCGACTAGCGGGAGTAACGAGCAGTACTTC,CASSDYSTSGSNEQYF
TRBV19,TRBJ2-7,TRBD2,NA,TGTGCCAGTAGTGGACTAGCGGGAGGGGACGAGCAGTACTTC,CASSGLAGGDEQYF
TRBV7-2,TRBJ2-1,NA,NA,TGTGCCAGCAGCTTAAGAGGGATCTCCTACAATGAGCAGTTCTTC,CASSLRGISYNEQFF
TRBV18,TRBJ1-3,TRBD1,once,TGTGCCAGCTCAGCCCGGGACAGGCAGATCTCTGGAAACACCATATATTTT,CASSARDRQISGNTIYF
TRBV10-3,TRBJ2-1,NA,NA,TGTGCCATCAGTGAGACGCGGGGCTCATTGGGTGATGAGCAGTTCTTC,CAISETRGSLGDEQFF
TRBV27,TRBJ2-1,NA,NA,TGTGCCAGCAGCCGGTTCGAAAGCTACAATGAGCAGTTCTTC,CASSRFESYNEQFF
TRBV6-1,TRBJ2-3,NA,once,TGTGCCAGCAGTGCAACCGTGACTAGAAGTAGCACAGATACGCAGTATTTT,CASSATVTRSSTDTQYF
TRBV20-1,TRBJ2-7,NA,NA,TGCAGTGCTGCCCACAGGGACGAGCAGTACTTC,CSAAHRDEQYF
TRBV5-4,TRBJ2-2,NA,NA,TGTGCCAGCAGCTCTAAACAGGGCACCGGGGAGCTGTTTTTT,CASSSKQGTGELFF
TRBV5-1,TRBJ1-2,NA,NA,TGCGCCAGCAGCTTACGCAGGTCCTTAGATGGCTACACCTTC,CASSLRRSLDGYTF
TRBV7-6,TRBJ2-1,TRBD1,once,TGTGCCAGCAGCCGACAGGGCCAGAGCAATGAGCAGTTCTTC,CASSRQGQSNEQFF
TRBV30,TRBJ1-2,TRBD1,NA,TGTGCCTGGAGTGACGACAGGGGGCATGGCTACACCTTC,CAWSDDRGHGYTF
TRBV28,TRBJ2-7,NA,NA,TGTGCCAGCAGCTCCTCCGGGACAAACGAGCAGTACTTC,CASSSSGTNEQYF
TRBV6-5,TRBJ1-3,TRBD1,few,TGTGCCAGCAGAGACAGGGTAAACACCATATATTTT,CASRDRVNTIYF
TRBV9,TRBJ2-7,NA,NA,TGTGCCAGCAGCGTAGCTGGAGGGCCCGGCTACGAGCAGTACTTC,CASSVAGGPGYEQYF
TRBV5-1,TRBJ2-5,TRBD2,NA,TGCGCCAGCAGCTTGCGGACTAGCGGGAGCTGGGAGACCCAGTACTTC,CASSLRTSGSWETQYF
TRBV6-6,TRBJ2-5,NA,NA,TGTGCCAGCAGCCAAACAGGGCGGGAGACCCAGTACTTC,CASSQTGRETQYF
TRBV10-1,TRBJ1-3,NA,NA,TGCGCCAGCAATCCATGGGACATCCACTCTGGAAACACCATATATTTT,CASNPWDIHSGNTIYF
TRBV18,TRBJ2-5,NA,NA,TGTGCCAGCTCACCGGCTAGCGTCCCAGGGGAGACCCAGTACTTC,CASSPASVPGETQYF
TRBV29-1,TRBJ1-1,NA,NA,TGCAGCGCCCTCAACACTGAAGCTTTCTTT,CSALNTEAFF
TRBV2,TRBJ2-3,TRBD2,NA,TGTGCCAGCAGAAGGACTAGCGGCACAGATACGCAGTATTTT,CASRRTSGTDTQYF